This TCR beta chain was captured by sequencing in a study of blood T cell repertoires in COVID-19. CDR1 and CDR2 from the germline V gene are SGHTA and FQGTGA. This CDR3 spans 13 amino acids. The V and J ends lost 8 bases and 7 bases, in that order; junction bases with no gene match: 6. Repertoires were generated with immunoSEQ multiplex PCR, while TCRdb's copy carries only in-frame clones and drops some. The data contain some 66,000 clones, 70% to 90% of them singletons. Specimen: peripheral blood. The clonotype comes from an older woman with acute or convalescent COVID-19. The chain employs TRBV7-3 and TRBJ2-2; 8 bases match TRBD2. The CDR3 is CASQAGVLGELFF. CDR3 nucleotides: TGTGCCAGCCAAGCGGGAGTACTCGGGGAGCTGTTTTTT.